A single sample gave rise to the 21 T cell receptor beta chains below, sequenced in a study of monozygotic twins with inflammatory bowel disease. TCRdb re-called the 5' RACE reads, yielding one record per CDR3 amino acid sequence without DNA. This table lists around 400,000 distinct CDR3 sequences. Sequencing was done on a sample of blood. The receptors come from a human donor with ulcerative colitis or Crohn's disease, or a healthy co-twin of an affected twin (not recorded which).

The rearrangement joins TRBV6-1 to TRBJ1-5; TCRdb's assignment of TRBD1 cannot be checked, as there is no DNA. Germline assignment: CDR1 MNHNS and CDR2 SASEGT. This CDR3 region has 14 residues. The CDR3 sequence: CASSRDRVNQPQHF.

V and J are TRBV20-1 and TRBJ2-1; TCRdb's D call, TRBD1, is unchecked because there is no DNA. The CDR3 runs to 14 residues. From germline, CDR1 is DFQATT and CDR2 SNEGSKA (reference sequence). CDR3 amino acids: CSADGTQVGNEQFF.

The rearrangement joins TRBV30 to TRBJ1-3; as DNA is missing, the TRBD1 call by TCRdb cannot be tested. This CDR3 is built from 15 residues. Germline V gene data show CDR1 as GTSNPN and CDR2 as SVGIG (reference sequence). The chain's CDR3 is CAWSAPGQGGNTIYF.

The chain combines TRBV2 with TRBJ2-5; TCRdb's D gene call, TRBD2, goes unchecked for lack of DNA. Germline V gene lookup returns CDR1 SNHLY and CDR2 FYNNEI. The CDR3 is 16 residues long. This CDR3 reads CASSLSGGPGKETQYF. Combining the CDR3 with reference TRBV2 and TRBJ2-5 gives the whole variable domain EPEVTQTPSHQVTQMGQEVILRCVPISNHLYFYWYRQILGQKVEFLVSFYNNEISEKSEIFDDQFSVERPDGSNFTLKIRSTKLEDSAMYFCASSLSGGPGKETQYFGPGTRLLVL.

The chain recombines TRBV5-4 with TRBJ2-4; the D call from TCRdb, TRBD2, cannot be confirmed without DNA. This CDR3 spans 18 amino acids. The germline CDR1 and CDR2 sequences are SGHNT and YYREEE (reference sequence). CDR3 in amino acids: CASSFVRGGRGAKNIQYF.

The CDR3 loop reads CAIGDRDSYGYTF. The genes are TRBV10-3 and TRBJ1-2; lacking DNA, the TRBD1 call made by TCRdb goes unchecked. CDR1 ENHRY and CDR2 SYGVKD come from the germline V gene. CDR3 length: 13 amino acids.

This chain joins TRBV5-6 and TRBJ1-4. The CDR3 runs to 15 residues. From germline, CDR1 is SGHDT and CDR2 YYEEEE. CDR3 loop: CASSFVRQGREKLFF.

V gene TRBV12-3 or TRBV12-4 combines with J gene TRBJ2-5; no DNA is available, so the TRBD2 call from TCRdb remains unchecked. This CDR3 has 16 amino acids. CDR3 in amino acids: CASSLRIAGAGVTQYF.

CDR3 region: CASSYQVTSQPQHF. The chain uses TRBV6-5 and TRBJ1-5. The CDR3 runs 14 residues. CDR1 is MNHEY and CDR2 is SVGAGI in the germline V gene.

The V gene is TRBV28, the J gene TRBJ2-1; TCRdb names TRBD2, which stays unverified in the absence of DNA. The CDR3 is made up of 14 amino acids. CDR1 and CDR2 (germline): MDHEN, SYDVKM. This CDR3 is CASRGLVAYNEQFF.

This chain links TRBV5-5 with TRBJ2-7; TCRdb names TRBD1, which stays unverified in the absence of DNA. The CDR3 totals 13 residues. Germline values: CDR1 SGHKS, CDR2 YYEKEE (reference sequence). This CDR3 reads CASSMPGGNEQYF.

The chain couples TRBV7-2 to TRBJ2-3; checking the TCRdb D call of TRBD1 is not possible without DNA. Germline CDR1 SGHTA, CDR2 FQGNSA. The CDR3 runs to 17 residues. CDR3 residues: CASSLNGRLGSTDTQYF.

The chain has TRBV19 and TRBJ2-5; TCRdb calls TRBD2, which cannot be checked without DNA. Per germline, CDR1 LNHDA and CDR2 SQIVND (reference sequence). CDR3 length: 15 amino acids. The CDR3 protein is CASSTRQAQWETQYF.

V is TRBV20-1 and J is TRBJ2-7; the D call from TCRdb, TRBD1, cannot be confirmed without DNA. The CDR3 runs 12 residues. Per the germline V gene, CDR1 is DFQATT and CDR2 is SNEGSKA (reference sequence). The CDR3: CSAPPGNHEQYF.

The chain couples TRBV29-1 to TRBJ1-5; TCRdb lists TRBD1, though no DNA is available to test this call. The CDR3 has 17 residues. Per germline, CDR1 SQVTM and CDR2 ANQGSEA. CDR3 loop: CSVDGGQRNYSNQPQHF. The entire variable domain, with the rest obtained from reference TRBV29-1 and TRBJ1-5, is as follows: SAVISQKPSRDICQRGTSLTIQCQVDSQVTMMFWYRQQPGQSLTLIATANQGSEATYESGFVIDKFPISRPNLTFSTLTVSNMSPEDSSIYLCSVDGGQRNYSNQPQHFGDGTRLSIL.

The chain combines TRBV5-4 with TRBJ2-2. Germline CDR1 and CDR2: SGHNT and YYREEE (reference sequence). The CDR3 is 14 residues long. Here the CDR3 reads CASSMDKNTGELFF.

CDR3 in amino acids: CASKGGQYQETQYF. The genes are TRBV12-3 or TRBV12-4 and TRBJ2-5; TCRdb's assignment of TRBD1 cannot be checked, as there is no DNA. The CDR3 contains 14 residues.

The chain carries TRBV5-6 and TRBJ2-1; TCRdb calls TRBD2, which cannot be checked without DNA. The CDR3 extends over 15 amino acids. The germline CDR1 and CDR2 sequences are SGHDT and YYEEEE. The CDR3 region is CASSLSSGGTNEQFF.

The genes are TRBV6-5 and TRBJ2-5; the D gene TCRdb calls, TRBD1, cannot be checked with no DNA. This CDR3 comprises 17 residues. Germline V gene data show CDR1 as MNHEY and CDR2 as SVGAGI. The CDR3 here is CASSSRGVLWKEETQYF.

The V call is TRBV6-6, the J call TRBJ2-1; TCRdb's D gene call, TRBD1, goes unchecked for lack of DNA. This CDR3 region has 13 residues. Per germline, CDR1 MNHNY and CDR2 SVGAGI (reference sequence). The CDR3 loop reads CASSYSGAGEQFF.

The chain employs TRBV5-6 and TRBJ1-1; the TRBD1 assignment by TCRdb is unverifiable without DNA. In germline, CDR1 is SGHDT, CDR2 YYEEEE. This CDR3 has 14 amino acids. The CDR3: CASSGPVTDTEALF.